This paragraph covers one T cell receptor (beta chain) sequence. Its antigen is unknown. Base-call qualities are not available, and no considerably larger clone is one nucleotide away. The donors belonged to the validation cohort of around 130 subjects, which was separate from the roughly 670-subject first cohort. Trimming removed 6 bases from V and 8 bases from J, leaving 17 bases between the germline ends. Measured from the cysteine to the phenylalanine, the CDR3 is 14 residues long. Only CDR3 DNA is held: 42 bases, read in frame from base 1. Per the germline V gene, MNHEY is the CDR1 and SVGAGI is the CDR2. The library came from the immunoSEQ multiplex PCR assay. Regarding the original processing steps: A statistical classification framework was built for diagnosing cytomegalovirus status from the catalog of TCR beta chain sequences. TCRdb holds this immuneACCESS table with in-frame rearrangements only. Some clones are missing; in checked studies, unresolved V genes explain under half, and the rest has no known cause. V and J calls and clone size are those listed in that table; D and trimming were worked out from the DNA. The sample has 150,000 to 200,000 clones on record, 65% to 90% of them singletons. Of the sample, approximately 2% falls within the top ten clones.

These data come from a study of cytomegalovirus exposure and HLA in healthy donors (dated by TCRdb to 2017 to 2019). About the study as a whole: The 500 to 700 repertoires of the first cohort and the 120 validation repertoires were produced on the same platform, according to a later analysis. The aim of the study was to test whether cataloging public T cell receptors could identify signatures of past pathogen exposure. In addition to the first cohort of roughly 670 subjects, a separate validation cohort of around 110 different subjects was used. To predict cytomegalovirus infection status, the study combined high-throughput TCR immunosequencing, statistical association of individual TCRs with disease status, and machine learning.

Paper-wide results and their limitations: While some public TCRs were present in many individuals, most TCR sequences turned up only very rarely across donors. The validation cohort had no HLA typing available for a later analysis, so co-occurrence within that cohort was assessed over all 130 or so repertoires. According to the authors, the approach could potentially be generalized to other disease states and immunological phenotypes. The study gave a list of 150 to 200 TCR beta chains associated with cytomegalovirus. In both the original and validation cohorts, the classifier was reported to diagnose cytomegalovirus status with high specificity and sensitivity. A later analysis found that TCRs clustered in the first cohort also tended to co-occur in the 95 to 150 validation repertoires, with 90% to 95% of cluster scores above 0. In vitro tests confirmed that a few of the cytomegalovirus-associated TCR beta chains recognize cytomegalovirus antigens.

Specimen: PBMCs. The clonotype comes from a woman under 30 in good health and CMV-seronegative. The receptor chain draws on TRBV6-5 and TRBJ1-3, with a tentative D gene TRBD1 over 5 matching bases. The CDR3 region reads CASRPPGGRDTIYF. The DNA sequence is given as TGTGCCAGCAGGCCCCCCGGGGGACGGGACACCATATATTTT.